Each of the 28 T cell receptor beta chains below was sequenced from the same sample in a study of T cells expressing NK-cell markers. TCRdb re-called the 5' RACE reads; one entry per CDR3 protein, DNA not given. The listing records about 160,000 distinct CDR3 sequences. The sequenced sample consisted of blood T cells: a sorted CD56 or NKG2C T cell subset, CD4+ or CD8+ T cells, or bulk PBMC T cells (not recorded which). Receptors originate from a man aged 18-75 years in good health.

The chain is built from TRBV20-1 and TRBJ2-1. The CDR3 contains 17 residues. Germline lookup yields CDR1 DFQATT and CDR2 SNEGSKA (reference sequence). The CDR3 is CSARDHNSEEVFGEQFF.

The chain employs TRBV12-3 or TRBV12-4 and TRBJ2-7; TCRdb names TRBD2, which stays unverified in the absence of DNA. This CDR3 has 14 residues. The CDR3 loop reads CASSSLAGGVEQYF.

The rearrangement uses TRBV7-9 and TRBJ2-5. The germline gives CDR1 SEHNR, CDR2 FQNEAQ (reference sequence). This CDR3 region has 16 residues. CDR3 residues: CASSLSGTDPKETQYF.

The chain employs TRBV3-1 and TRBJ2-3. The CDR3 consists of 12 residues. Germline CDR1 and CDR2: LGHDT and YNNKEL (reference sequence). The CDR3 sequence is CASSQLPDTQYF.

This sequence joins TRBV6-5 and TRBJ2-5; TCRdb designates TRBD2, a call that cannot be tested without DNA. The CDR3 loop spans 16 amino acids. The V gene's germline CDR1 is MNHEY and CDR2 SVGAGI. CDR3 in amino acids: CASSYEGAGSQETQYF.

The gene calls are TRBV28 and TRBJ2-3; TCRdb proposes TRBD1, but this gene call is untestable without DNA. CDR3 size: 14 residues. In germline, CDR1 is MDHEN, CDR2 SYDVKM. This chain's CDR3 is CASREGGGTDTQYF. The full variable domain, completed using reference TRBV28 and TRBJ2-3, is DVKVTQSSRYLVKRTGEKVFLECVQDMDHENMFWYRQDPGLGLRLIYFSYDVKMKEKGDIPEGYSVSREKKERFSLILESASTNQTSMYLCASREGGGTDTQYFGPGTRLTVL.

V usage is TRBV6-1 and J usage is TRBJ2-5; absent DNA, TCRdb's TRBD1 call cannot be checked. The germline CDR1 and CDR2 sequences are MNHNS and SASEGT. The CDR3 consists of 15 residues. This chain's CDR3 is CASRGQGAIQETQYF.

This chain joins TRBV9 and TRBJ2-2; no DNA is available, so the TRBD1 call from TCRdb remains unchecked. CDR3 length: 17 residues. The germline V gene encodes CDR1 SGDLS and CDR2 YYNGEE. The CDR3 spells CASSTPGQGFLTGELFF.

This chain links TRBV7-2 with TRBJ2-3; no DNA is available, so the TRBD1 call from TCRdb remains unchecked. The length of the CDR3 is 15 residues. Germline V CDR1 and CDR2: SGHTA, FQGNSA. CDR3 loop: CASSHGTGGYTQWYF.

The V and J genes are TRBV19 and TRBJ1-1; lacking DNA, the TRBD1 call made by TCRdb goes unchecked. The V gene's germline CDR1 is LNHDA and CDR2 SQIVND (reference sequence). CDR3 length: 12 amino acids. CDR3 protein: CASSWGSSEAFF.

The chain uses TRBV7-9 and TRBJ2-1; TCRdb gives TRBD2 as the D gene, but with no DNA this cannot be confirmed. Germline lookup yields CDR1 SEHNR and CDR2 FQNEAQ (reference sequence). This CDR3 is built from 17 residues. Here the CDR3 reads CASSLPAMTSGNNEQFF.

The chain couples TRBV7-9 to TRBJ1-1. The CDR3 runs 12 residues. Germline loops: CDR1 SEHNR, CDR2 FQNEAQ (reference sequence). The CDR3 reads CASTPGPTEAFF.

The chain links TRBV4-2 to TRBJ2-7; TCRdb's D call, TRBD1, is unchecked because there is no DNA. CDR3 length: 17 residues. Germline V gene lookup returns CDR1 LGHNA and CDR2 YNFKEQ. The CDR3 loop is CASSQDLGQAAFHEQYF.

The chain links TRBV6-4 to TRBJ2-1; the D call from TCRdb, TRBD2, cannot be confirmed without DNA. Germline V lookup: CDR1 MRHNA, CDR2 SNTAGT. CDR3 size: 15 residues. The CDR3 is CASSEKEAGNNEQFF.

The CDR3 loop reads CASSLSLAGVLNEQFF. The chain links TRBV7-3 to TRBJ2-1; the TRBD2 assignment by TCRdb is unverifiable without DNA. The CDR3 has 16 residues. Germline lookup yields CDR1 SGHTA and CDR2 FQGTGA.

The CDR3 protein is CASKRQGSSYEQYF. The rearrangement uses TRBV2 and TRBJ2-7; TCRdb proposes TRBD1, but this gene call is untestable without DNA. This CDR3 contains 14 residues. CDR1 is SNHLY and CDR2 is FYNNEI in the germline V gene.

The chain couples TRBV23-1 to TRBJ2-3; no DNA is available, so the TRBD1 call from TCRdb remains unchecked. TRBV23-1 is given ORF status, its function remaining uncertain. The CDR3 consists of 17 residues. The CDR3 is CASSQSRDRGRTDTQYF.

This chain links TRBV7-8 with TRBJ1-5. In germline, CDR1 is SGHVS, CDR2 FQNEAQ. The CDR3 totals 16 residues. The chain's CDR3 is CASSLASILANQPQHF.

The chain joins TRBV5-1 to TRBJ1-3; TCRdb reports TRBD1, a call that lacks DNA to check it against. CDR1 is SGHRS and CDR2 is YFSETQ in the germline V gene. This CDR3 has 13 amino acids. CDR3 sequence reads: CASSEGVGNTIYF.

V usage is TRBV29-1 and J usage is TRBJ2-7; TCRdb lists TRBD1, though no DNA is available to test this call. The CDR3 extends over 15 amino acids. Germline V lookup: CDR1 SQVTM, CDR2 ANQGSEA. This chain's CDR3 is CSVDVPGPSPYEQYF.

The gene calls are TRBV19 and TRBJ2-7; with no DNA, the TCRdb D assignment of TRBD1 cannot be verified. CDR1 is LNHDA and CDR2 is SQIVND in the germline V gene (reference sequence). The CDR3 contains 14 residues. The CDR3 sequence is CASTPGQGQYEQDF.

The chain uses TRBV28 and TRBJ1-1; the TRBD1 assignment by TCRdb is unverifiable without DNA. Germline CDR1 is MDHEN and CDR2 is SYDVKM. There are 14 residues in the CDR3. CDR3 region: CASSWFTGNTEAFF.

The rearrangement uses TRBV7-7 and TRBJ2-2; TCRdb reports TRBD2, a call that lacks DNA to check it against. The CDR3 runs 14 residues. Germline V gene data show CDR1 as SSHAT and CDR2 as FNYEAQ (reference sequence). CDR3 amino acids: CASSSSLDTGELFF.

V is TRBV3-1 and J is TRBJ2-1; the TCRdb D gene call, TRBD1, has no DNA to confirm it. The CDR3 has 15 amino acids. Germline V gene lookup returns CDR1 LGHDT and CDR2 YNNKEL (reference sequence). The CDR3 loop reads CASSLGAGSNNEQFF.

V usage is TRBV7-8 and J usage is TRBJ1-1. Germline V gene sequence: CDR1 SGHVS, CDR2 FQNEAQ. The CDR3 spans 16 residues. CDR3 protein: CASSGWELLIPTEAFF.

V is TRBV12-3 or TRBV12-4 and J is TRBJ2-6; TCRdb outputs TRBD1, but without DNA this stays unchecked. The CDR3 has 18 residues. The CDR3 loop is CASSLQGAWIAGANVLTF.

J is TRBJ2-5 and V is TRBV15; TCRdb selects TRBD2, and the lack of DNA leaves this call unchecked. The CDR3 spans 17 residues. Germline values: CDR1 LNHNV, CDR2 YYDKDF (reference sequence). This CDR3 reads CATSREGTSGVQETQYF.

The chain recombines TRBV7-2 with TRBJ2-7; TCRdb outputs TRBD1, but without DNA this stays unchecked. The germline V gene has CDR1 SGHTA and CDR2 FQGNSA. The CDR3 covers 13 residues. This chain's CDR3 is CASSLATGSEQYF.